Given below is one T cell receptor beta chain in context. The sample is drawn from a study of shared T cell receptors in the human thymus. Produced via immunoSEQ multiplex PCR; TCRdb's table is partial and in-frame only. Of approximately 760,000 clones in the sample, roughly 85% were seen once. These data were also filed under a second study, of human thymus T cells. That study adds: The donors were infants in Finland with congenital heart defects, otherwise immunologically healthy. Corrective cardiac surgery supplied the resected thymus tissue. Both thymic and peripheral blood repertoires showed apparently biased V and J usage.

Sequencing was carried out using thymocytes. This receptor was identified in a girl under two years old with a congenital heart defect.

The CDR3 region has the DNA TGTGCCAGCAGCTGGAACAGGGCACCTAACTATGGCTACACCTTC. This sequence encodes CASSWNRAPNYGYTF. This sequence joins TRBV13 and TRBJ1-2; TRBD1 might be the D (6 bases). Per the germline V gene, CDR1 is PRHDT and CDR2 is FYEKMQ (reference sequence). This CDR3 has 15 amino acids. V was trimmed by 4 bases and J by 0 bases, leaving 12 bases between them.